Each of the 14 T cell receptor beta chains below was sequenced from the same sample in a study of T cell clonotyping in hematopoietic cell transplantation (dated by TCRdb to 2020 to 2023). The library came from the immunoSEQ multiplex PCR assay. In TCRdb, the immuneACCESS table is reduced to in-frame sequences with V and J assigned. These tables do not hold every clone; where another copy was compared, an unresolved V gene accounts for under half, and the others remain unexplained. The sample table lists about 45,000 clones, 90% to 95% of them with a count of one. 0.85% to 0.9% of the sample is taken by the ten largest. Material: peripheral blood mononuclear cells. The receptors stem from a woman aged 45 to 65 in good health. Some clones in this sample may be carry-over from other donors' samples.

The DNA for the CDR3 is TGCAGCGTTGAGGGTGGAGGGGGCAAGGACTATGGCTACACCTTC. Protein sequence: CSVEGGGGKDYGYTF. V gene TRBV29-1 combines with J gene TRBJ1-2; 7 nucleotides match TRBD1. The CDR3 has 15 amino acids. The trim removed 3 bases at V and 3 bases at J, leaving 10 bases unmatched. CDR1 and CDR2 (germline): SQVTM, ANQGSEA. Filled out from reference TRBV29-1 and TRBJ1-2, the complete variable domain reads SAVISQKPSRDICQRGTSLTIQCQVDSQVTMMFWYRQQPGQSLTLIATANQGSEATYESGFVIDKFPISRPNLTFSTLTVSNMSPEDSSIYLCSVEGGGGKDYGYTFGSGTRLTVV.

CDR3 sequence: CASIGDTLETQYF. The CDR3 DNA is TGTGCCAGCATAGGAGATACTCTGGAGACCCAGTACTTC. The chain links TRBV6-1 to TRBJ2-5, with no clear D. CDR1 and CDR2 (germline): MNHNS, SASEGT. V shed 7 bases and J shed 5 bases, with 14 bases lying between them. This CDR3 is 13 amino acids long.

The chain combines TRBV19 with TRBJ2-7; maybe TRBD1 (5 bases). Trimming left V 4 bases short and J 0 bases short, with 10 bases between. The germline CDR1 and CDR2 sequences are LNHDA and SQIVND (reference sequence). The CDR3 has 14 residues. CDR3 coding DNA: TGTGCCAGTAGTACAACAGGTAGCTCCTACGAGCAGTACTTC. It specifies CASSTTGSSYEQYF.

This rearrangement joins TRBV6-5 to TRBJ2-7, with D hard to call. CDR3 length equals 11 residues. Germline V gene data show CDR1 as MNHEY and CDR2 as SVGAGI. With 7 bases removed from V and 2 bases from J, the gap between germline ends came to 6 bases. The CDR3 nucleotides read TGTGCCAGCAAAATAACCTACGAGCAGTACTTC. Its protein product is CASKITYEQYF.

V usage is TRBV7-6 and J usage is TRBJ2-1; D might be TRBD2 (6 bases). Per germline, CDR1 SGHVS and CDR2 FNYEAQ. This CDR3 is 15 amino acids long. Trimming removed 1 base at V and 6 bases at J, with 13 bases between. The CDR3 DNA is TGTGCCAGCAGCTTAGTCCCGGGACTCTTCAATGAGCAGTTCTTC. Translating gives CASSLVPGLFNEQFF.

This chain uses TRBV11-3 with TRBJ1-1; D remains unclear. Germline loops: CDR1 SGHNT, CDR2 YENEEA. The CDR3 is 13 residues long. V lost 5 bases and J lost 5, with 12 bases in between. The CDR3 coding sequence is TGTGCCAGCAGCCTGCAGGTTGGGACTGAAGCTTTCTTT. Protein sequence: CASSLQVGTEAFF.

The J gene is TRBJ2-7, the V gene TRBV6-5, with D perhaps TRBD2 (6 bases). The CDR3 sequence is 14 residues long. CDR1 is MNHEY and CDR2 is SVGAGI in the germline V gene. V lost 5 bases to trimming and J lost 2 bases, with 13 bases between them. The CDR3 nucleotides are TGTGCCAGCAGTACCCCCCGCGGGGCCTACGAGCAGTACTTC. Its protein product is CASSTPRGAYEQYF.

J is TRBJ2-5 and V is TRBV6-9; no reliable D call. This CDR3 spans 14 amino acids. The germline V gene encodes CDR1 MNHGY and CDR2 SVAAGI. V was pared by 5 bases and J by 4 bases, with 14 bases between. Here the CDR3 DNA reads TGTGCCAGCAGTCCGAACACCCCACGAGAGACCCAGTACTTC. Translating it yields CASSPNTPRETQYF.

The rearrangement joins TRBV6-5 to TRBJ1-1, with D perhaps matching TRBD1 (6 bases). Looked up from germline, CDR1 is MNHEY and CDR2 is SVGAGI. V was trimmed by 7 bases and J by 0 bases, leaving 12 bases between them. The CDR3 contains 14 residues. The CDR3, as DNA: TGTGCCAGCATCAACGGACAGATGAACACTGAAGCTTTCTTT. This sequence encodes CASINGQMNTEAFF.

The genes are TRBV19 and TRBJ1-4; 8 bases align to TRBD1. The CDR3 consists of 17 residues. CDR1 LNHDA and CDR2 SQIVND come from the germline V gene (reference sequence). The V segment lost 6 bases and the J segment 8 bases; nucleotides outside the gene matches: 17. The chain's CDR3 is CASSRQGPGRGGEKLFF. Written as DNA, the CDR3 is TGTGCCAGTAGCCGACAGGGGCCCGGACGGGGTGGCGAAAAACTGTTTTTT. The complete variable domain, with remaining parts taken from reference TRBV19 and TRBJ1-4, reads DGGITQSPKYLFRKEGQNVTLSCEQNLNHDAMYWYRQDPGQGLRLIYYSQIVNDFQKGDIAEGYSVSREKKESFPLTVTSAQKNPTAFYLCASSRQGPGRGGEKLFFGSGTQLSVL.

This chain connects TRBV29-1 to TRBJ2-3; D is uncertain. V dropped 3 bases and J dropped 6 bases, with 7 bases sitting between them. CDR1 and CDR2 from the germline V gene are SQVTM and ANQGSEA. CDR3 length: 11 residues. CDR3 coding DNA: TGCAGCGTTGAGGTCGCCGATACGCAGTATTTT. It codes for CSVEVADTQYF.

The chain employs TRBV7-2 and TRBJ2-1; 11 positions agree with TRBD2. Germline V CDR1 and CDR2: SGHTA, FQGNSA. The CDR3 consists of 13 residues. Trimming cost V 6 bases and J 9 bases; bases outside gene matches: 4. The CDR3 is CASRTSGVSEQFF. The CDR3 nucleotides read TGTGCCAGCAGGACTAGCGGGGTCTCTGAGCAGTTCTTC.

V and J are TRBV9 and TRBJ2-2, with 7 positions matching TRBD1. CDR1 SGDLS and CDR2 YYNGEE come from the germline V gene. Trimming cost V 5 bases and J 6 bases; bases outside gene matches: 10. The CDR3 loop spans 15 amino acids. CDR3 amino acids: CASRQNPTGPGELFF. Here the CDR3 DNA reads TGTGCCAGCAGGCAGAACCCGACAGGGCCCGGGGAGCTGTTTTTT. The variable domain in full, with the rest retrieved from reference TRBV9 and TRBJ2-2, is DSGVTQTPKHLITATGQRVTLRCSPRSGDLSVYWYQQSLDQGLQFLIQYYNGEERAKGNILERFSAQQFPDLHSELNLSSLELGDSALYFCASRQNPTGPGELFFGEGSRLTVL.

The chain employs TRBV13 and TRBJ1-2; the match to TRBD1 covers 7 bases. CDR1 and CDR2 from the germline V gene are PRHDT and FYEKMQ (reference sequence). V trimming: 2 bases; J trimming: 4 bases; junction bases outside the gene matches: 13. The CDR3 spans 17 residues. CDR3 bases: TGTGCCAGCAGCTTACTGGGACAGATAGGTGCTACCTATGGCTACACCTTC. Its protein product is CASSLLGQIGATYGYTF.